In its sample, the clone carrying this T cell receptor (beta chain) was seen many times. Its antigen is currently unknown. The data stem from a study of regulatory T cells in long-lasting Graves disease. Specified time point: newly diagnosed GD, antithyroid drugs for less than 3 months. Scientists built the TCR library using RNA that was extracted from PBMCs. Assembly of TCR beta libraries relied on iRepertoire HTBI primers together with Arm-PCR of CDR3 regions. Each CDR3 protein is one row after TCRdb ran MiXCR on the multiplex PCR reads. This table has over 350,000 distinct CDR3 sequences, 14% appearing once. Study-level points and caveats: Patients with persistent disease shared 2,741 public clonotypes, outpacing the roughly 1,000 shared by new patients.

The data were also submitted as part of a second study, on T cells in Graves' hyperthyroidism and ophthalmopathy.

The sequences come from peripheral blood mononuclear cells (PBMCs), collected at new diagnosis, from a patient treated with antithyroid drugs. The clonotype was recovered from a woman between 45 and 65 years old with Graves disease.

The CDR3 is CASSFGTNTGELFF. The CDR3 DNA reads TGTGCCAGCAGTTTTGGCACGAACACCGGGGAGCTGTTTTTT. The chain uses TRBV28 and TRBJ2-2; D call uncertain. Looked up from germline, CDR1 is MDHEN and CDR2 is SYDVKM. Trimming took off 3 bases at V and 0 bases at J, with 5 bases between the two ends. The CDR3 contains 14 residues.